The entry below describes one T cell receptor (beta chain). Using immunoSEQ multiplex PCR, the repertoire was profiled, and TCRdb retains in-frame clones only, with some absent. The sample gives some 57,000 clones, 86% of which show up once; about 1.1% is in the top ten. The data originate from a study of OX40 agonist ivuxolimab in advanced cancers. J was trimmed by 2 bases and V by 0 bases; bases with no gene match: 2. The CDR3 length is 15 residues. Germline V lookup: CDR1 LGHNA, CDR2 YNFKEQ. The genes are TRBV4-2 and TRBJ2-3; 7 positions agree with TRBD2. This specimen consisted of CD4+ or CD8+ T cells sorted from blood, obtained in a trial of the OX40 agonist ivuxolimab. The source is an adult with an advanced solid tumor such as melanoma, head and neck, liver or kidney cancer. CDR3 sequence reads: CASSQETSDTDTQYF. CDR3 bases: TGTGCCAGCAGCCAAGAAACTAGCGACACAGATACGCAGTATTTT.